The next 26 T cell receptor beta chains were all read from a single sample in a study of CXCR3-negative and CXCR3-positive naive CD8 T cells. UMI-labeled TRB cDNA libraries were prepared by 5' RACE. TCRdb re-called the 5' RACE reads, yielding one record per CDR3 amino acid sequence without DNA. In all, the sample yields about 130,000 distinct CDR3 sequences. Material for sequencing was naive CXCR3- CD8+ T cells from blood. The subset denotes: CD45RO-CCR7+CD27+CD95- naive CD8+ T cells lacking CXCR3 (TNR3-). The origin of the receptors is a human donor in good health. Some clones in this sample may be carry-over from other donors' samples.

The chain employs TRBV25-1 and TRBJ1-2. The CDR3 contains 11 residues. Germline CDR1 reads MGHDK; CDR2 reads SYGVNS. This CDR3 is CASSDGYGYTF.

The chain is built from TRBV28 and TRBJ2-1; TCRdb lists TRBD1, though no DNA is available to test this call. The CDR3 has 15 amino acids. Looked up from germline, CDR1 is MDHEN and CDR2 is SYDVKM. The CDR3 sequence is CASSGARPTGNEQFF.

This chain joins TRBV7-9 and TRBJ2-3; the TCRdb call, TRBD1, lacks DNA for checking. CDR1 and CDR2 (germline): SEHNR, FQNEAQ (reference sequence). The CDR3 covers 14 residues. CDR3 sequence reads: CASSPGVPRDTQYF.

The CDR3 sequence is CASSPSRGTGSYEQYF. The V call is TRBV7-9, the J call TRBJ2-7; without DNA, the TCRdb call of TRBD1 cannot be checked. Germline V CDR1 and CDR2: SEHNR, FQNEAQ (reference sequence). The CDR3 runs 16 residues.

The chain has TRBV19 and TRBJ2-5. Germline V gene lookup returns CDR1 LNHDA and CDR2 SQIVND (reference sequence). The CDR3 runs 14 residues. This CDR3 reads CASSQRRMAGTQYF.

The V call is TRBV29-1, the J call TRBJ2-1; lacking DNA, the TRBD1 call made by TCRdb goes unchecked. Germline assignment: CDR1 SQVTM and CDR2 ANQGSEA. This CDR3 has 12 amino acids. CDR3 sequence reads: CSVEVGTNEQFF.

The V and J genes are TRBV7-9 and TRBJ1-2; TCRdb picks TRBD1, but there is no DNA to check that call. Germline CDR1 is SEHNR and CDR2 is FQNEAQ (reference sequence). The CDR3 consists of 13 residues. The CDR3 spells CASSSGQVEGYTF. Complete variable domain (other parts from reference TRBV7-9 and TRBJ1-2): DTGVSQNPRHKITKRGQNVTFRCDPISEHNRLYWYRQTLGQGPEFLTYFQNEAQLEKSRLLSDRFSAERPKGSFSTLEIQRTEQGDSAMYLCASSSGQVEGYTFGSGTRLTVV.

V is TRBV14 and J is TRBJ2-5; TCRdb calls TRBD2, which cannot be checked without DNA. CDR3 size: 14 residues. Germline V lookup: CDR1 SGHDN, CDR2 FVKESK. The CDR3 reads CASSQDYGRETQYF.

This chain links TRBV12-3 or TRBV12-4 with TRBJ2-5. The CDR3 totals 12 residues. CDR3: CATGLNQETQYF.

The CDR3 is CASSYEGVSTDTQYF. The chain combines TRBV6-5 with TRBJ2-3; TCRdb designates TRBD2, a call that cannot be tested without DNA. In germline, CDR1 is MNHEY, CDR2 SVGAGI. This CDR3 contains 15 residues.

The chain recombines TRBV4-2 with TRBJ2-1; the D call of TRBD1 rests on TCRdb alone, since no DNA is present to check it. The CDR3 contains 15 residues. In germline, CDR1 is LGHNA, CDR2 YNFKEQ. CDR3 protein: CASSQDERGFSEQFF.

This chain uses TRBV5-1 with TRBJ2-6. This CDR3 is built from 16 residues. Germline values: CDR1 SGHRS, CDR2 YFSETQ. This CDR3 reads CASSLSWGSGANVLTF.

This chain joins TRBV7-9 and TRBJ1-1; the TCRdb D gene call, TRBD1, has no DNA to confirm it. This CDR3 has 13 residues. CDR1 is SEHNR, CDR2 FQNEAQ, per germline (reference sequence). CDR3 loop: CASSSVGGSEAFF.

The V call is TRBV6-1, the J call TRBJ2-1; the D gene TCRdb calls, TRBD2, cannot be checked with no DNA. This CDR3 is built from 15 residues. Germline V gene lookup returns CDR1 MNHNS and CDR2 SASEGT. CDR3: CASSVPGTSYTEQFF.

The chain couples TRBV12-3 or TRBV12-4 to TRBJ2-2; TCRdb indicates TRBD2, and absent DNA this call remains unverified. CDR3 length: 19 residues. CDR3 sequence reads: CASSLFSTWTSGAAGELFF.

This chain uses TRBV25-1 with TRBJ1-2; the D gene TCRdb calls, TRBD1, cannot be checked with no DNA. The germline V gene has CDR1 MGHDK and CDR2 SYGVNS. This CDR3 has 15 residues. Here the CDR3 reads CASSELQGVNYGYTF.

The chain has TRBV12-3 or TRBV12-4 and TRBJ2-1; TCRdb picks TRBD1, but there is no DNA to check that call. The CDR3 sequence is 14 residues long. The chain's CDR3 is CASSGTGPHNEQFF.

The chain's CDR3 is CASSYSTPGNTIYF. This chain joins TRBV6-6 and TRBJ1-3. The CDR3 spans 14 residues. The germline V gene encodes CDR1 MNHNY and CDR2 SVGAGI (reference sequence).

The genes are TRBV9 and TRBJ2-7; no DNA is available, so the TRBD2 call from TCRdb remains unchecked. The CDR3 totals 15 residues. The germline V gene encodes CDR1 SGDLS and CDR2 YYNGEE. CDR3 sequence reads: CASSVGASGGHEQYF.

The V and J genes are TRBV7-9 and TRBJ1-2; with no DNA, the TCRdb D assignment of TRBD1 cannot be verified. Germline assignment: CDR1 SEHNR and CDR2 FQNEAQ (reference sequence). CDR3 length: 18 amino acids. The CDR3 is CASSLPSGQVLPNYGYTF.

The chain combines TRBV29-1 with TRBJ1-1. Germline V gene data show CDR1 as SQVTM and CDR2 as ANQGSEA. CDR3 length: 12 amino acids. The CDR3 loop is CSGAGYGGEAFF.

The chain employs TRBV28 and TRBJ2-2; TCRdb returns TRBD1, unconfirmable since there is no DNA. This CDR3 has 15 residues. Per germline, CDR1 MDHEN and CDR2 SYDVKM. The CDR3 spells CASSSGQTNTGELFF.

The chain is built from TRBV29-1 and TRBJ2-2. The CDR3 runs to 15 residues. The germline V gene encodes CDR1 SQVTM and CDR2 ANQGSEA. CDR3 amino acids: CSVEISGFGTGELFF.

The V and J genes are TRBV7-3 and TRBJ2-5. Germline values: CDR1 SGHTA, CDR2 FQGTGA. This CDR3 comprises 13 residues. CDR3 region: CASSLNARETQYF.

The chain recombines TRBV29-1 with TRBJ1-3. CDR1 and CDR2 from the germline V gene are SQVTM and ANQGSEA. This CDR3 has 14 amino acids. CDR3 amino acids: CSVEDVSPGNTIYF.

The J gene is TRBJ2-7, the V gene TRBV4-3; the TCRdb D gene call, TRBD1, has no DNA to confirm it. CDR1 is LGHNA, CDR2 YSLEER, per germline. This CDR3 is built from 16 residues. CDR3 loop: CASSQDSAGQGYEQYF.